The next 23 T cell receptor beta chains were all read from a single sample in a study of blood T cell repertoires in COVID-19 (dated by TCRdb to about 2020). The library came from the immunoSEQ multiplex PCR assay. Drawn from immuneACCESS, this table holds only the in-frame rearrangements with V and J called that TCRdb kept. Clones are partly lost; checked studies trace under half to an unresolved V gene and leave the rest unexplained. The sample data list roughly 160,000 clones, and 88% of these were observed just once. Roughly 2% of the sample lies in the top ten. Input material: peripheral blood. The origin of the receptors is a man aged 45-65 years who had recovered from COVID-19.

This clone was observed a single time. The CDR3 DNA reads TGTGCCAGCAATTCCGCGGGGGCCTACAATGAGCAGTTCTTC. It codes for CASNSAGAYNEQFF. The chain couples TRBV6-6 to TRBJ2-1; TRBD2 aligns across 7 bases. This CDR3 has 14 amino acids. Unmatched junction bases numbered 5, after V lost 7 bases and J lost 2 bases. Looked up from germline, CDR1 is MNHNY and CDR2 is SVGAGI (reference sequence).

The chain recombines TRBV28 with TRBJ1-4; D call uncertain. The germline gives CDR1 MDHEN, CDR2 SYDVKM. The CDR3 loop spans 15 amino acids. V was pared by 2 bases and J by 3 bases, with 10 bases between. This chain's CDR3 is CASSLGVRANEKLFF. The CDR3, as DNA: TGTGCCAGCAGTTTAGGGGTGAGGGCTAATGAAAAACTGTTTTTT.

The chain uses TRBV5-4 and TRBJ2-2, with TRBD2 identical over 9 bases. Germline trimming cut 4 bases from V and 1 base from J; bases unmatched to any gene: 2. Germline V lookup: CDR1 SGHNT, CDR2 YYREEE (reference sequence). This CDR3 comprises 15 residues. CDR3 nucleotide sequence: TGTGCCAGCAGCCAGACTAGCGGGAACACCGGGGAGCTGTTTTTT. It specifies CASSQTSGNTGELFF. The variable domain in full, completed from reference TRBV5-4 and TRBJ2-2, reads ETGVTQSPTHLIKTRGQQVTLRCSSQSGHNTVSWYQQALGQGPQFIFQYYREEENGRGNFPPRFSGLQFPNYSSELNVNALELDDSALYLCASSQTSGNTGELFFGEGSRLTVL.

The gene calls are TRBV20-1 and TRBJ2-1; D ambiguous. Per the germline V gene, CDR1 is DFQATT and CDR2 is SNEGSKA (reference sequence). V lost 2 bases to trimming and J lost 9 bases, with 8 bases between them. The CDR3 is 11 amino acids. The CDR3 region has the DNA TGCAGTGCTAGATCCCCTAGTGAGCAGTTCTTC. Amino acids: CSARSPSEQFF.

This chain joins TRBV12-3 or TRBV12-4 and TRBJ2-7; D might be TRBD1 (6 bases). V was pared by 5 bases and J by 5 bases, with 10 bases between. The CDR3 covers 12 residues. This CDR3 reads CASSRTDHEQYF. CDR3 DNA sequence: TGTGCCAGCAGTCGGACAGACCACGAGCAGTACTTC.

The genes are TRBV10-3 and TRBJ2-3, with D possibly matching TRBD1 (6 bases). V was clipped by 6 bases and J by 2 bases, with 12 bases between them. The CDR3 length is 14 residues. CDR1 and CDR2 from the germline V gene are ENHRY and SYGVKD. The CDR3 nucleotides read TGTGCCATCAGGGATACAGGGTACACAGATACGCAGTATTTT. Translated, it gives CAIRDTGYTDTQYF.

The chain joins TRBV19 to TRBJ2-1; 7 bases match TRBD2. The germline gives CDR1 LNHDA, CDR2 SQIVND (reference sequence). The CDR3 consists of 15 residues. After removal of 7 bases from V and 2 bases from J, the junction contained 8 bases not matched to a gene. CDR3 coding DNA: TGTGCCAGTACCCCTAGCGGTTCTACCTACAATGAGCAGTTCTTC. Protein product: CASTPSGSTYNEQFF. Full variable domain (rest looked up from reference TRBV19 and TRBJ2-1): DGGITQSPKYLFRKEGQNVTLSCEQNLNHDAMYWYRQDPGQGLRLIYYSQIVNDFQKGDIAEGYSVSREKKESFPLTVTSAQKNPTAFYLCASTPSGSTYNEQFFGPGTRLTVL.

This clone was observed a single time. The chain uses TRBV5-1 and TRBJ2-7; TRBD2 agrees at 7 bases. CDR1 is SGHRS and CDR2 is YFSETQ in the germline V gene. The CDR3 totals 13 residues. Trimming took 2 bases from V and 4 from J; bases not matched to a gene: 3. The CDR3 spells CASSLWGGYEQYF. CDR3 nucleotides: TGCGCCAGCAGCTTATGGGGGGGTTACGAGCAGTACTTC.

The rearrangement uses TRBV3-1 (or the pseudogene TRBV3-2) and TRBJ2-2; 13 positions agree with TRBD2. Per germline, CDR1 LGHDT and CDR2 YNNKEL (reference sequence). CDR3 length equals 15 residues. Trimming removed 6 bases from V and 5 bases from J; junction bases left unmatched: 3. DNA of the CDR3: TGTGCCAGCAGGGGACTAGCGGGAAAAACCGGGGAGCTGTTTTTT. Amino acids: CASRGLAGKTGELFF.

The V and J genes are TRBV10-3 and TRBJ2-7; possible D gene TRBD2, 5 bases. The CDR3 runs to 11 residues. The V gene lost 4 bases and the J gene lost 6 bases, with 7 bases spanning the gap. Germline V gene sequence: CDR1 ENHRY, CDR2 SYGVKD. CDR3 bases: TGTGCCATCAGTGGAGGGCCCGAGCAGTACTTC. Translation gives CAISGGPEQYF.

The V call is TRBV9, the J call TRBJ2-3; 8 bases are a match to TRBD2. The CDR3 contains 16 residues. J was trimmed by 4 bases and V by 0 bases; bases with no gene match: 7. Germline assignment: CDR1 SGDLS and CDR2 YYNGEE. CDR3 sequence (DNA): TGTGCCAGCAGCGTAGCCGGCGGGGGGCCAGCAGATACGCAGTATTTT. Amino acids: CASSVAGGGPADTQYF.

V is TRBV27 and J is TRBJ1-1; no clear D gene. Trimming stripped 3 bases from V and 4 bases from J, with 9 bases between. The CDR3 is 13 residues long. The germline gives CDR1 MNHEY, CDR2 SMNVEV (reference sequence). The CDR3 protein is CASSFVGSTEAFF. The CDR3 DNA sequence: TGTGCCAGCAGTTTTGTGGGGAGCACTGAAGCTTTCTTT.

This chain uses TRBV18 with TRBJ2-1; no clear D gene. CDR1 is KGHSH, CDR2 LQKENI, per germline. Trimming removed 4 bases at V and 6 bases at J, with 13 bases between. CDR3 length equals 14 residues. CDR3 sequence: CASSLAMSPNEQFF. CDR3 in DNA: TGTGCCAGCTCACTGGCAATGTCTCCCAATGAGCAGTTCTTC.

This sequence joins TRBV3-1 (or the pseudogene TRBV3-2) and TRBJ1-2, with 7 bases lining up with TRBD1. The CDR3 extends over 16 amino acids. Germline CDR1 is LGHDT and CDR2 is YNNKEL (reference sequence). The ends lost 2 bases at V and 0 bases at J; junction bases unmatched: 6. The CDR3 loop is CASSQLSGTANYGYTF. In DNA form, the CDR3 reads TGTGCCAGCAGCCAACTTTCCGGGACAGCTAACTATGGCTACACCTTC.

The chain couples TRBV5-4 to TRBJ2-5; 8 bases map to TRBD1. Germline CDR1 and CDR2: SGHNT and YYREEE (reference sequence). The CDR3 extends over 16 amino acids. The V segment lost 4 bases and the J segment 4 bases; nucleotides outside the gene matches: 12. CDR3 coding DNA: TGTGCCAGCAGCGCCGGACAGGGAAGGGTTATAGAGACCCAGTACTTC. Encoded protein: CASSAGQGRVIETQYF.

The genes are TRBV19 and TRBJ2-5; the match to TRBD1 covers 8 bases. The CDR3 is 16 amino acids. The V segment lost 4 bases and the J segment 0 bases; nucleotides outside the gene matches: 7. Germline loops: CDR1 LNHDA, CDR2 SQIVND (reference sequence). Here the CDR3 DNA reads TGTGCCAGTAGTACGGACAGGGACTCTGACCAAGAGACCCAGTACTTC. It translates to CASSTDRDSDQETQYF.

The rearrangement uses TRBV7-6 and TRBJ2-5; no clear D gene. V lost 4 bases to trimming and J lost 4 bases, with 10 bases between them. Germline V gives CDR1 SGHVS, CDR2 FNYEAQ. CDR3 length equals 13 residues. The CDR3: CASSSARIETQYF. CDR3 nucleotide sequence: TGTGCCAGCAGCTCGGCTAGAATAGAGACCCAGTACTTC.

The genes are TRBV7-9 and TRBJ2-7; TRBD2 matches 8 bases. The CDR3 loop spans 14 amino acids. Germline loops: CDR1 SEHNR, CDR2 FQNEAQ (reference sequence). V gave up 1 base and J gave up 2 bases; unmatched junction bases: 1. In DNA form, the CDR3 reads TGTGCCAGCAGCTTAGGGACTAGCCCCTACGAGCAGTACTTC. Translating gives CASSLGTSPYEQYF.

The genes are TRBV7-3 and TRBJ2-5, with D possibly TRBD1 on 6 matching bases. In germline, CDR1 is SGHTA, CDR2 FQGTGA. Trimming took 5 bases from V and 1 from J, leaving 11 bases between them. This CDR3 spans 14 amino acids. Here the CDR3 DNA reads TGTGCCAGCAGCCCACAGGGCGTCCAAGAGACCCAGTACTTC. Translation gives CASSPQGVQETQYF.

V and J are TRBV9 and TRBJ2-1; 11 bases fit TRBD2. The junction had 5 bases not matched to a gene; V was cut back by 0 bases and J by 0 bases. From germline, CDR1 is SGDLS and CDR2 YYNGEE. The CDR3 runs 18 residues. This CDR3 reads CASSVATSGTSSYNEQFF. CDR3 sequence (DNA): TGTGCCAGCAGCGTAGCGACTAGCGGGACTAGCTCCTACAATGAGCAGTTCTTC.

The CDR3 bases are TGCAGCGTCGCGACAGGGGCCCAGGTCACTGAAGCTTTCTTT. This sequence encodes CSVATGAQVTEAFF. The V call is TRBV29-1, the J call TRBJ1-1; TRBD1 matches at 8 bases. CDR1 is SQVTM and CDR2 is ANQGSEA in the germline V gene. The CDR3 loop spans 14 amino acids. The trim removed 6 bases at V and 4 bases at J, leaving 10 bases unmatched.

This clone appeared once. The V call is TRBV4-1, the J call TRBJ2-1, with D perhaps TRBD2 (5 bases). Deletions cut 4 bases from V and 15 bases from J, with 22 bases between. The CDR3 consists of 14 residues. Germline-derived CDR1 and CDR2 are MGHRA and YSYEKL. The CDR3 is CASSPLERPDRGFF. The CDR3, as DNA: TGCGCCAGCAGCCCCCTGGAGCGGCCCGACCGAGGGTTCTTC.

The chain carries TRBV7-8 and TRBJ1-1; D gene unclear. The CDR3 spans 14 residues. Germline lookup yields CDR1 SGHVS and CDR2 FQNEAQ. Trimming took 2 bases from V and 2 from J, leaving 9 bases between them. The CDR3: CASSLRRVNTEAFF. In DNA, the CDR3 is TGTGCCAGCAGCTTAAGAAGAGTCAACACTGAAGCTTTCTTT.